The 30 T cell receptor beta chains presented below share a single source sample, sequenced in a study of T cell repertoires in cytomegalovirus infection (dated 2019 in TCRdb). No antigens are known for them. Instrument on record: Illumina HiSeq 1500. The raw public reads went through TCRdb reprocessing: fastp at Q25, MiXCR clone calling, in-frame beta chains kept. Rows are combined by CDR3 protein, so each entry shows the most common genes and DNA. In this sample the table shows roughly 990,000 distinct CDR3 sequences, approximately 33% of which occur a single time. The top ten clones comprise 10% to 15% of the sample. The sample's treatment or condition, from its label and the paper: in vitro stimulation with specific CMV peptide epitopes to enrich CMV-specific T cells. Sequencing used cultured CD8+ T cells from PBMCs, obtained from culture after CMV antigen stimulation. The receptors here all came from a human donor in good health (CMV status not recorded). Some clones in this sample may be carry-over from other donors' samples.

This clonotype was detected many times. The DNA for the CDR3 is TGTGCCATAATGAAAGGTTTACAAGAGACCCAGTACTTC. Translated: CAIMKGLQETQYF. V is TRBV12-3 or TRBV12-4 and J is TRBJ2-5, with no clear D. V dropped 10 bases and J dropped 2 bases, with 14 bases sitting between them. This CDR3 spans 13 amino acids.

The sample holds many counts of this clonotype. This rearrangement joins TRBV11-2 to TRBJ1-3; D is undetermined. The CDR3 covers 16 residues. V was pared by 4 bases and J by 0 bases, with 13 bases between. The germline V gene has CDR1 SGHAT and CDR2 FQNNGV. CDR3 nucleotide sequence: TGTGCCAGCAGCTCAAAGAGGACGTCCTCTGGAAACACCATATATTTT. This codes for CASSSKRTSSGNTIYF.

The chain recombines TRBV5-5 with TRBJ1-1; 8 positions match TRBD1. The CDR3 runs to 16 residues. Germline lookup yields CDR1 SGHKS and CDR2 YYEKEE (reference sequence). V gave up 0 bases and J gave up 0 bases; unmatched junction bases: 4. The CDR3 coding sequence is TGTGCCAGCAGCTTGGCCAGGACAGGGATGAACACTGAAGCTTTCTTT. It yields the protein CASSLARTGMNTEAFF.

This clonotype was picked up a small number of times. The V gene is TRBV7-2, the J gene TRBJ2-1; unclear D gene. The CDR3 runs to 16 residues. Trimming removed 5 bases at V and 6 bases at J, with 20 bases between. Looked up from germline, CDR1 is SGHTA and CDR2 is FQGNSA. In DNA form, the CDR3 reads TGTGCCAGCAGCCCCCCGGACCTACAGTTCGCCAATGAGCAGTTCTTC. It encodes CASSPPDLQFANEQFF.

The chain links TRBV27 to TRBJ1-6; 9 positions agree with TRBD1. Germline V gene lookup returns CDR1 MNHEY and CDR2 SMNVEV (reference sequence). The CDR3 has 17 amino acids. With 5 bases clipped from V and 8 bases from J, the junction kept 13 bases outside the gene matches. This CDR3 is CASSTPRTGVKDSPLHF. CDR3 nucleotide sequence: TGTGCCAGCAGTACACCGCGGACAGGGGTAAAAGATTCACCCCTCCACTTT.

The chain employs TRBV7-9 and TRBJ1-1; TRBD1 might be the D (5 bases). Germline values: CDR1 SEHNR, CDR2 FQNEAQ (reference sequence). The CDR3 contains 14 residues. Trimming pared 5 bases from V and 7 bases from J, leaving 17 bases between. The CDR3 spells CASSQFQGDGEAFF. The CDR3 coding sequence is TGTGCCAGCAGCCAGTTCCAGGGAGACGGTGAAGCTTTCTTT.

This clonotype was observed a handful of times. The genes are TRBV9 and TRBJ1-1; D remains unclear. Germline values: CDR1 SGDLS, CDR2 YYNGEE. The CDR3 sequence is 15 residues long. Trimming stripped 0 bases from V and 1 base from J, with 10 bases between. The CDR3 protein is CASSVVPPTNTEAFF. CDR3 in DNA: TGTGCCAGCAGCGTAGTCCCACCTACGAACACTGAAGCTTTCTTT.

The chain joins TRBV6-4 to TRBJ1-1; 8 bases align to TRBD1. This CDR3 spans 13 amino acids. The J segment lost 5 bases and the V segment lost 6 bases, leaving 5 bases of the junction unmatched. Germline V gene lookup returns CDR1 MRHNA and CDR2 SNTAGT. CDR3 coding DNA: TGTGCCAGCAGGGACAGGGAGGGGACTGAAGCTTTCTTT. Encoded protein: CASRDREGTEAFF.

The chain is built from TRBV15 and TRBJ1-4, with a possible D match to TRBD1 (5 bases). This CDR3 comprises 14 residues. Germline CDR1 is LNHNV and CDR2 is YYDKDF (reference sequence). Deletions cut 5 bases from V and 4 bases from J, with 11 bases between. The CDR3 spells CATSRRGGNEKLFF. The DNA for the CDR3 is TGTGCCACCAGCCGCCGGGGGGGTAATGAAAAACTGTTTTTT.

This clonotype was recorded many times. This chain uses TRBV7-6 with TRBJ2-1; TRBD2 agrees at 15 bases. The J segment lost 0 bases and the V segment lost 2 bases, leaving 2 bases of the junction unmatched. CDR1 SGHVS and CDR2 FNYEAQ come from the germline V gene. This CDR3 region has 18 residues. The CDR3 reads CASSLKGLAGGSYNEQFF. The CDR3 DNA reads TGTGCCAGCAGCTTAAAGGGACTAGCGGGGGGCTCCTACAATGAGCAGTTCTTC. Full variable domain (missing parts from reference TRBV7-6 and TRBJ2-1): GAGVSQSPRYKVTKRGQDVALRCDPISGHVSLYWYRQALGQGPEFLTYFNYEAQQDKSGLPNDRFSAERPEGSISTLTIQRTEQRDSAMYRCASSLKGLAGGSYNEQFFGPGTRLTVL.

The sample holds a few counts of this clonotype. The chain couples TRBV7-6 to TRBJ2-5; D ambiguous. The CDR3 has 14 residues. Per germline, CDR1 SGHVS and CDR2 FNYEAQ. V lost 2 bases, J lost 5 bases, and 12 bases lay in between. The CDR3 nucleotides read TGTGCCAGCAGCTTACGGGTCCCTCCGGAGACCCAGTACTTC. Its protein product is CASSLRVPPETQYF.

The V call is TRBV20-1, the J call TRBJ2-7; 7 positions agree with TRBD1. Germline V gives CDR1 DFQATT, CDR2 SNEGSKA (reference sequence). This CDR3 spans 14 amino acids. V lost 6 bases and J lost 0; bases outside the gene matches: 8. This CDR3 is CSATDRETSYEQYV. CDR3 in DNA: TGCAGTGCCACCGACAGGGAAACCTCCTACGAGCAGTACGTC.

This clonotype was detected a few times. This chain links TRBV7-9 with TRBJ2-1; 10 bases fit TRBD2. Germline loops: CDR1 SEHNR, CDR2 FQNEAQ (reference sequence). With 4 bases clipped from V and 4 bases from J, the junction kept 10 bases outside the gene matches. This CDR3 contains 17 residues. The CDR3 is CASSSPGLAKSYNEQFF. The CDR3 coding sequence is TGTGCCAGCAGCTCACCGGGACTAGCGAAGTCATACAATGAGCAGTTCTTC.

This chain joins TRBV6-6 and TRBJ1-2; D uncertain. The CDR3 loop spans 15 amino acids. V was trimmed by 6 bases and J by 0 bases, leaving 14 bases between them. Germline CDR1 is MNHNY and CDR2 is SVGAGI (reference sequence). Written as DNA, the CDR3 is TGTGCCAGCAGGCGCAACAGTGGTGCTAACTATGGCTACACCTTC. Protein product: CASRRNSGANYGYTF.

This clonotype has a handful of counts. The V gene is TRBV20-1, the J gene TRBJ2-1; D unresolved. Germline V lookup: CDR1 DFQATT, CDR2 SNEGSKA (reference sequence). The V and J ends lost 7 bases and 9 bases respectively, with 4 bases between them. The CDR3 loop spans 8 amino acids. CDR3 in DNA: TGCAGTGTGGCTGAGCAGTTCTTC. It yields the protein CSVAEQFF.

This clonotype has at least ten counts. The chain joins TRBV6-1 to TRBJ1-2, with D perhaps TRBD1 (6 bases). There are 15 residues in the CDR3. The ends were cut back, 5 bases at V and 6 bases at J, with 19 bases in the middle. Germline V CDR1 and CDR2: MNHNS, SASEGT. This CDR3 reads CASSNRTAVLHGYTF. The CDR3 nucleotides read TGTGCCAGCAGTAACAGGACAGCTGTACTTCATGGCTACACCTTC.

The chain uses TRBV14 and TRBJ2-7; D possibly corresponds to TRBD2 (6 bases). CDR1 is SGHDN, CDR2 FVKESK, per germline. V was shortened by 4 bases and J by 3 bases, with 19 bases between the two germline ends. CDR3 size: 16 residues. Written as DNA, the CDR3 is TGTGCCAGCAGCCGGACGGGGGAGGTGTCCCTCTACGAGCAGTACTTC. This translates into CASSRTGEVSLYEQYF.

The J gene is TRBJ2-1, the V gene TRBV7-2; 9 bases are a match to TRBD2. The V gene's germline CDR1 is SGHTA and CDR2 FQGNSA. The CDR3 runs 16 residues. The trim removed 1 base at V and 5 bases at J, leaving 6 bases unmatched. CDR3: CASSLEAGGNNNEQFF. DNA for the CDR3: TGTGCCAGCAGCTTAGAAGCGGGGGGCAACAACAATGAGCAGTTCTTC.

This clonotype has more than one count but fewer than ten. The chain has TRBV7-9 and TRBJ1-6; TRBD1 is a possible D gene (5 bases). This CDR3 comprises 21 residues. The V end lost 2 bases, the J end lost 0 bases, and 23 bases lay between the germline ends. Germline CDR1 SEHNR, CDR2 FQNEAQ (reference sequence). CDR3 in amino acids: CASSLFIPLRQQSSYNSPLHF. CDR3 DNA: TGTGCCAGCAGCTTATTTATCCCTTTACGACAGCAGAGCTCCTATAATTCACCCCTCCACTTT.

The V call is TRBV7-6, the J call TRBJ2-3; 9 bases agree with TRBD2. Germline V gives CDR1 SGHVS, CDR2 FNYEAQ. J was trimmed by 5 bases and V by 1 base; bases with no gene match: 7. The CDR3 contains 16 residues. The CDR3 DNA reads as TGTGCCAGCAGCTTAGAGGTGGCGGGGGGGCTAGATACGCAGTATTTT. Protein sequence: CASSLEVAGGLDTQYF.

The rearrangement joins TRBV6-2 or TRBV6-3 to TRBJ1-1; D remains unclear. Trimming took 0 bases from V and 0 from J, leaving 11 bases between them. This CDR3 is built from 16 residues. Germline lookup yields CDR1 MNHEY and CDR2 SVGEGT. Written as DNA, the CDR3 is TGTGCCAGCAGTTACTCCGCCAGAACCCTGAACACTGAAGCTTTCTTT. Amino acids: CASSYSARTLNTEAFF.

This clonotype was counted at least ten times. The chain combines TRBV7-9 with TRBJ1-5, with D unclear. The CDR3 is 17 residues long. The germline CDR1 and CDR2 sequences are SEHNR and FQNEAQ (reference sequence). Trimming stripped 2 bases from V and 4 bases from J, with 18 bases between. The CDR3 nucleotides are TGTGCCAGCAGCTTATTCGTCGCTGGGAGGATTAATCAGCCCCAGCATTTT. It is translated as CASSLFVAGRINQPQHF.

This chain joins TRBV25-1 and TRBJ2-5; 7 bases are shared with TRBD2. Germline V lookup: CDR1 MGHDK, CDR2 SYGVNS. This CDR3 contains 12 residues. Trimming at V came to 1 base and at J to 9 bases, leaving 2 bases not matched to a gene. The CDR3 nucleotides are TGTGCCAGCAGTGAATGGGGGGGTGCCCAGTACTTC. Translating gives CASSEWGGAQYF.

The chain joins TRBV5-3 to TRBJ2-7; the D is unclear. TRBV5-3 is classed as an ORF, of uncertain function. This CDR3 region has 11 residues. With 8 bases removed from V and 6 bases from J, the gap between germline ends came to 12 bases. CDR3 in amino acids: CASSLLCEQYV. Written as DNA, the CDR3 is TGTGCCAGCAGCCTCCTGTGCGAGCAGTACGTC.

V gene TRBV6-5 combines with J gene TRBJ2-1; D is uncertain. The germline V gene encodes CDR1 MNHEY and CDR2 SVGAGI. The V end lost 5 bases, the J end lost 3 bases, and 11 bases lay between the germline ends. This CDR3 has 14 residues. CDR3 sequence: CASSVVSRYNEQFF. CDR3 DNA: TGTGCCAGCAGTGTAGTAAGCCGCTACAATGAGCAGTTCTTC.

The V call is TRBV7-6, the J call TRBJ2-5; 14 positions agree with TRBD2. V shed 5 bases and J 5 bases; nucleotides not matched to a gene: 10. The V gene's germline CDR1 is SGHVS and CDR2 FNYEAQ. This CDR3 is 17 amino acids long. The CDR3 sequence is CASSPGLAGGLAETQYF. CDR3 DNA sequence: TGTGCCAGCAGCCCCGGACTAGCGGGGGGCCTCGCGGAGACCCAGTACTTC.

The rearrangement links TRBV9 to TRBJ2-3; 10 bases are shared with TRBD2. Trimming cost V 4 bases and J 5 bases; bases outside gene matches: 7. Germline CDR1 and CDR2: SGDLS and YYNGEE. This CDR3 region has 15 residues. The CDR3 here is CASSLAGGRRDTQYF. DNA of the CDR3: TGTGCCAGCAGCTTAGCGGGGGGCCGCCGAGATACGCAGTATTTT.

Remarks on this clonotype: One junction end disagrees with the germline gene, perhaps due to a read error. The CDR3 DNA reads TGTGTCAGCAGCCCACCGGGAGATCCAGGCTACACCTTC. This translates into CVSSPPGDPGYTF. The chain employs TRBV13 and TRBJ1-2; D unresolved. CDR3 length: 13 residues. Per germline, CDR1 PRHDT and CDR2 FYEKMQ (reference sequence).

This clonotype was seen repeatedly, ten times or more. The rearrangement joins TRBV7-8 to TRBJ2-1; D could derive from TRBD1 or TRBD2 (7 bases each). Germline CDR1 and CDR2: SGHVS and FQNEAQ. Trimming removed 5 bases from V and 1 base from J, with 21 bases in between. The CDR3 loop spans 18 amino acids. CDR3 nucleotides: TGTGCCAGCAGCCTCAGGGGGGGGCCGCTTACTTCCTACAATGAGCAGTTCTTC. Translation: CASSLRGGPLTSYNEQFF.

This clonotype has more than one count but fewer than ten. This chain links TRBV12-3 or TRBV12-4 with TRBJ2-5; D perhaps matches TRBD2 (5 bases). The V and J ends lost 3 bases and 5 bases respectively, with 19 bases between them. The CDR3 spans 16 residues. The CDR3 reads CASSFRGLGENETQYF. The CDR3 region has the DNA TGTGCCAGCAGTTTTCGCGGGTTGGGCGAAAATGAGACCCAGTACTTC.